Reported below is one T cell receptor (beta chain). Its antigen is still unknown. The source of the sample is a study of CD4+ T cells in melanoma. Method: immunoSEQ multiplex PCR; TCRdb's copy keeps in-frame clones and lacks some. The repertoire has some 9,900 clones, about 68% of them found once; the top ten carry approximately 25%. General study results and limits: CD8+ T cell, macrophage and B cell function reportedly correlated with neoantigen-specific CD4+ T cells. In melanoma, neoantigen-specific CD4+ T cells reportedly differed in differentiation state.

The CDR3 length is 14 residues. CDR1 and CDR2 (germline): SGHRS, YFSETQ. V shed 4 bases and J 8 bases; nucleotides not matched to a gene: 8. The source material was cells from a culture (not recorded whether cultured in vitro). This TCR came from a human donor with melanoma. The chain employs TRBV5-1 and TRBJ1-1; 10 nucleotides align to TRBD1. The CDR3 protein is CASSPWTGGSEAFF. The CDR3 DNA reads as TGCGCCAGCAGCCCTTGGACAGGGGGTTCCGAAGCTTTCTTT.